This T cell receptor beta chain comes out of a study of regulatory T cells in long-lasting Graves disease. About this clonotype itself: Its specificity is unknown.

CDR1 and CDR2 (germline): KGHDR, SFDVKD. The CDR3 runs to 16 residues. With 5 bases removed from V and 1 base from J, the gap between germline ends came to 11 bases. Construction of the TCR beta libraries employed iRepertoire HTBI primers in conjunction with Arm-PCR of CDR3 regions. TCRdb reprocessed the multiplex PCR reads with MiXCR, giving one entry per CDR3 protein. The sample has roughly 610,000 distinct CDR3 sequences, about 16% seen once. As to time point: newly diagnosed GD, antithyroid drugs for less than 3 months. RNA isolated from PBMCs was used to make the TCR library. Study-wide findings and caveats: Patients with persistent Graves' had lower TCR diversity than newly diagnosed patients.

The same data also contributed to another study, on T cells in Graves' hyperthyroidism and ophthalmopathy.

The gene calls are TRBV24-1 and TRBJ2-6; a weak D match, TRBD2 (6 bases). The TCR was taken from a woman aged 30 to 39 with Graves disease. The sample was peripheral blood mononuclear cells (PBMCs), taken at new diagnosis, from a patient treated with antithyroid drugs. The DNA for the CDR3 is TGTGCCACCAGTGGCGGAGGAGGGTCTGGGGCCAACGTCCTGACTTTC. It specifies CATSGGGGSGANVLTF.